One and the same sample provided the 5 T cell receptor beta chains below, sequenced in a study of blood T cells in healthy people across ages. With a J-beta primer mix and a sample-barcoded 5' primer, a second PCR ran roughly 7 to 11 cycles. TCRdb called the 5' RACE reads again in MiXCR, with one record for every CDR3 protein. The data contain approximately 800,000 distinct CDR3 sequences, roughly 25% of them seen just once; the ten biggest clones take up 3% to 4.5%. Separately, the same data were catalogued under a study of T cells of mothers and their children.

Sequencing input: blood. The receptors were gathered from a boy between 10 and 17 years old in good health.

The rearrangement links TRBV5-1 to TRBJ2-7; TRBD2 agrees at 9 bases. Trimming took 0 bases from V and 3 from J; bases not matched to a gene: 4. The CDR3 is made up of 15 amino acids. The germline gives CDR1 SGHRS, CDR2 YFSETQ. The DNA for the CDR3 is TGCGCCAGCAGCTTGGCGGCTAGCGGGATCTACGAGCAGTACTTC. It translates to CASSLAASGIYEQYF.

This chain uses TRBV20-1 with TRBJ2-5; D not certain. The germline V gene has CDR1 DFQATT and CDR2 SNEGSKA (reference sequence). V was shortened by 0 bases and J by 7 bases, with 15 bases between the two germline ends. The CDR3 consists of 14 residues. The CDR3: CSARDQARGLTQYF. The CDR3 coding sequence is TGCAGTGCTAGAGATCAGGCGCGAGGCTTGACCCAGTACTTC.

This chain uses TRBV6-5 with TRBJ1-5; D possibly corresponds to TRBD1 (5 bases). V shed 0 bases and J shed 0 bases, with 12 bases lying between them. The germline V gene encodes CDR1 MNHEY and CDR2 SVGAGI. There are 17 residues in the CDR3. CDR3 sequence (DNA): TGTGCCAGCAGTTACTCAGCCGGGGCGGATAGCAATCAGCCCCAGCATTTT. Protein sequence: CASSYSAGADSNQPQHF.

The V and J genes are TRBV5-4 and TRBJ1-5, with TRBD1 matching 8 bases. The germline V gene encodes CDR1 SGHNT and CDR2 YYREEE (reference sequence). This CDR3 spans 13 amino acids. With 5 bases clipped from V and 7 bases from J, the junction kept 5 bases outside the gene matches. The CDR3 coding sequence is TGTGCCAGCAGTCGGGACAGGCAACAGCCCCAGCATTTT. Residues: CASSRDRQQPQHF.

A few counts support this clonotype. The rearrangement uses TRBV20-1 and TRBJ2-1; D is uncertain. The CDR3 has 14 amino acids. The V and J ends lost 0 bases and 7 bases respectively, with 13 bases between them. Germline CDR1 reads DFQATT; CDR2 reads SNEGSKA (reference sequence). The CDR3 loop reads CSAREFGSFNEQFF. The CDR3 coding sequence is TGCAGTGCTAGAGAGTTTGGCTCCTTTAATGAGCAGTTCTTC.